This is a list of T cell receptor beta chains from one sample in a study of human T cells and chemical hapten exposure. TCRdb used MiXCR to reprocess the RACE reads, holding one entry per CDR3 protein. The table has roughly 40,000 distinct CDR3 sequences, roughly 10% seen once. The sequences come from whole blood, collected in connection with sensitization to the hapten diphenylcyclopropenone (DPC). These receptor sequences come from a young woman with alopecia areata. Some clones in this sample may be carry-over from other donors' samples. The CDR3 runs from the conserved cysteine through the conserved F or W. The D gene is left open where the match is weak. Only part of the rows carry a size: once, few, many, or a class if the clone is expanded.

TRBJ1-5,-,-,TRBV18,CASSPNDSDQPQHF,TGTGCCAGCTCACCAAATGACAGCGATCAGCCCCAGCATTTT
TRBJ2-3,-,-,TRBV7-3,CASSLTSSTGGDTQYF,TGTGCCAGCAGCTTAACGTCATCAACCGGGGGAGATACGCAGTATTTT
TRBJ2-5,few,-,TRBV29-1,CSADQGRETQYF,TGCAGCGCCGACCAGGGCCGGGAGACCCAGTACTTC
TRBJ2-2,few,TRBD1,TRBV20-1,CSARDYRGTGELFF,TGCAGTGCTAGAGATTACAGGGGGACCGGGGAGCTGTTTTTT
TRBJ2-7,many,-,TRBV4-1,CASSQSLSGVGGNEQYF,TGCGCCAGCAGCCAAAGTCTTTCGGGGGTAGGGGGCAACGAGCAGTACTTC
TRBJ2-7,many,-,TRBV12-3/TRBV12-4,CASRWDSSYEQYF,TGTGCCAGCAGGTGGGACTCTTCCTACGAGCAGTACTTC
TRBJ2-7,many,-,TRBV4-1,CASSQDGVYEQYF,TGCGCCAGCAGCCAAGACGGGGTCTACGAGCAGTACTTC
TRBJ1-1,-,-,TRBV6-6,CASSYRGGAFF,TGTGCCAGCAGTTACAGGGGGGGAGCTTTCTTT
TRBJ2-1,-,-,TRBV2,CASSEGLNEQFF,TGTGCCAGCAGTGAAGGGCTCAATGAGCAGTTCTTC
TRBJ2-7,few,TRBD2,TRBV6-2/TRBV6-3,CASSYYPGLAGSYEQYF,TGTGCCAGCAGTTATTACCCGGGACTAGCGGGCTCCTACGAGCAGTACTTC
TRBJ2-5,-,-,TRBV2,CASKRQLQETQYF,TGTGCCAGCAAGAGGCAACTCCAAGAGACCCAGTACTTC
TRBJ2-1,few,-,TRBV28,CASSLGGANNEQFF,TGTGCCAGCAGTTTGGGCGGGGCGAACAATGAGCAGTTCTTC
TRBJ2-7,many,TRBD1,TRBV7-2,CASSWDRAYEQYF,TGTGCCAGCAGCTGGGACAGGGCCTACGAGCAGTACTTC
TRBJ1-1,many,-,TRBV15,CATSRDQEYEAFF,TGTGCCACCAGCAGAGATCAGGAATATGAAGCTTTCTTT
TRBJ1-1,many,-,TRBV6-5,CASSPLGVRAEAFF,TGTGCCAGCAGCCCGTTGGGGGTTCGTGCTGAAGCTTTCTTT
TRBJ2-1,few,-,TRBV7-9,CASSFRDSTTNEQFF,TGTGCCAGCAGCTTCCGGGACTCCACTACCAATGAGCAGTTCTTC
TRBJ2-3,few,-,TRBV6-5,CASSSTENTDTQYF,TGTGCCAGCAGTTCCACGGAAAACACAGATACGCAGTATTTT
TRBJ1-6,-,-,TRBV5-1,CASSIENSPLHF,TGCGCCAGCAGCATTGAAAATTCACCCCTCCACTTT
TRBJ2-1,-,-,TRBV7-2,CASSFTIYNEQFF,TGTGCCAGCAGCTTTACTATCTACAATGAGCAGTTCTTC
TRBJ1-1,-,-,TRBV29-1,CSVDGQNTEAFF,TGCAGCGTTGACGGCCAGAACACTGAAGCTTTCTTT
TRBJ1-3,few,TRBD1,TRBV7-2,CASRSQGAPGNTIYF,TGTGCCAGCAGGTCACAGGGGGCGCCCGGAAACACCATATATTTT
TRBJ1-6,many,TRBD1,TRBV7-8,CASSLAGGQGPSPLHF,TGTGCCAGCAGCTTAGCGGGGGGACAGGGTCCATCACCCCTCCACTTT
TRBJ2-5,-,-,TRBV7-2,CASSLTFRVQETQYF,TGTGCCAGCAGCTTAACCTTCAGGGTGCAAGAGACCCAGTACTTC
TRBJ2-1,few,TRBD2,TRBV13,CASSLGRTSGVEQFF,TGTGCCAGCAGCTTAGGTCGGACTAGCGGGGTTGAGCAGTTCTTC
TRBJ2-3,-,-,TRBV12-3/TRBV12-4,CASSASGIADTQYF,TGTGCCAGCAGCGCATCCGGGATCGCAGATACGCAGTATTTT
TRBJ2-5,many,-,TRBV7-2,CASSSQETQYF,TGTGCCAGCAGCTCCCAAGAGACCCAGTACTTC
TRBJ2-3,many,TRBD2,TRBV5-4,CAIDPTSGGADTQYF,TGTGCTATAGACCCAACTAGCGGGGGGGCAGATACGCAGTATTTT
TRBJ2-7,-,-,TRBV6-1,CASSDALQTYEQYF,TGTGCCAGCAGTGATGCACTGCAAACCTACGAGCAGTACTTC
TRBJ1-2,-,TRBD1,TRBV19,CASSFGTGNYGYTF,TGTGCCAGTAGTTTCGGGACAGGGAACTATGGCTACACCTTC
TRBJ1-4,many,TRBD1,TRBV19,CASSSGTGDEKLFF,TGTGCCAGTAGTTCCGGGACAGGAGATGAAAAACTGTTTTTT
TRBJ1-5,many,TRBD1,TRBV7-8,CASSLTGEGNQPQHF,TGTGCCAGCAGTCTCACAGGGGAGGGCAATCAGCCCCAGCATTTT
TRBJ1-5,many,-,TRBV19,CASKMARDSNQPQHF,TGTGCCAGTAAGATGGCTCGGGATAGCAATCAGCCCCAGCATTTT
TRBJ2-5,-,TRBD2,TRBV20-1,CSAQGLAGGISQETQYF,TGCAGTGCCCAGGGACTAGCGGGGGGGATTTCCCAAGAGACCCAGTACTTC
TRBJ1-4,few,-,TRBV7-2,CASSLAGEVEKLFF,TGTGCCAGCAGCTTAGCGGGGGAGGTTGAAAAACTGTTTTTT
TRBJ1-5,few,-,TRBV7-2,CASSPWGGDGNQPQHF,TGTGCCAGCAGCCCCTGGGGGGGAGATGGCAATCAGCCCCAGCATTTT
TRBJ2-7,many,-,TRBV10-3,CAISEDSTGIDF,TGTGCCATCAGTGAGGACAGCACCGGCATTGATTTC